This TCR beta chain is from a study of blood T cell repertoires in COVID-19. The overall study: The United States, Italy and Spain were the sources of the acute and convalescent COVID-19 samples.

The CDR3 extends over 19 amino acids. Living in about 25 US areas, the participants were between roughly 18 and 90 years of age. In assigning cohorts, the study relied on participant-reported clinical history. The authors' processing: Using reference gene primer amplification, nucleated cell counts were estimated. Repertoires were generated with immunoSEQ multiplex PCR, while TCRdb's copy carries only in-frame clones and drops some. That table gives V, J and clone size, and the DNA gave D and trimming. The table has roughly 250,000 clones, approximately 90% seen once. The clonotype originates from a woman aged 40 to 55 with acute COVID-19. The sample comprised PBMCs or T cells enriched from blood (not recorded which). V and J are TRBV21-1 and TRBJ2-1; the DNA was not used to check the table's D call, TRBD2. TRBV21-1 is a listed pseudogene. The CDR3 DNA is TGTGCCAGCACAGTTCGCGGGGACCAAGAAAGAAACTCCTACAATGAGCAGTTCTTC. This gives the protein CASTVRGDQERNSYNEQFF.